The 11 T cell receptor beta chains in this list originate from one sample, sequenced in a study of OX40 agonist ivuxolimab in advanced cancers. The repertoire was sequenced with immunoSEQ multiplex PCR; TCRdb's copy has only in-frame clones and lacks some. The profile shows 70,000 to 95,000 clones, approximately 83% of them singletons. Sequenced material: CD4+ or CD8+ T cells sorted from blood, taken in a trial of the OX40 agonist ivuxolimab. The receptors shown here come from an adult with an advanced solid tumor such as melanoma, head and neck, liver or kidney cancer.

The V and J genes are TRBV9 and TRBJ2-3, with D possibly TRBD1 on 6 matching bases. The germline V gene has CDR1 SGDLS and CDR2 YYNGEE. Trimming removed 1 base from V and 6 bases from J, with 15 bases in between. This CDR3 has 15 residues. The CDR3 loop is CASSVSPQGGDTQYF. The CDR3 nucleotides are TGTGCCAGCAGCGTATCTCCACAGGGCGGGGATACGCAGTATTTT.

V is TRBV6-4 and J is TRBJ1-1, with a tentative D call TRBD1 (6 bases). CDR1 is MRHNA, CDR2 SNTAGT, per germline. Trimming stripped 8 bases from V and 1 base from J, with 20 bases between. The CDR3 has 16 residues. The CDR3 DNA follows: TGTGCCAGCCGACATCCCACAGGGTTGAGGAACACTGAAGCTTTCTTT. It encodes CASRHPTGLRNTEAFF.

The CDR3 DNA reads as TGTGCCTTCAACGACAGGTTGGATTATGGCTACACCTTC. Translating gives CAFNDRLDYGYTF. This sequence joins TRBV30 and TRBJ1-2, with D perhaps matching TRBD1 (6 bases). CDR3 length: 13 amino acids. Per the germline V gene, CDR1 is GTSNPN and CDR2 is SVGIG (reference sequence). V lost 7 bases, J lost 5 bases, and 17 bases lay in between. Combining the CDR3 with reference TRBV30 and TRBJ1-2 gives the whole variable domain SQTIHQWPATLVQPVGSPLSLECTVEGTSNPNLYWYRQAAGRGLQLLFYSVGIGQISSEVPQNLSASRPQDRQFILSSKKLLLSDSGFYLCAFNDRLDYGYTFGSGTRLTVV.

On this clone itself: The identical CDR3 is also encoded by other nucleotide sequences in the sample. The rearrangement uses TRBV5-4 and TRBJ2-5, with D hard to call. The CDR3 loop spans 12 amino acids. Trimming took off 4 bases at V and 2 bases at J, with 6 bases between the two ends. Germline V lookup: CDR1 SGHNT, CDR2 YYREEE (reference sequence). The CDR3 loop reads CASSTVQETQYF. The CDR3 bases are TGTGCCAGCAGCACCGTTCAAGAGACCCAGTACTTC.

The rearrangement links TRBV28 to TRBJ1-2; no clear D. The germline V and J ends were trimmed by 2 bases and 6 bases, with 13 bases remaining between them. CDR3 size: 14 residues. Germline CDR1 reads MDHEN; CDR2 reads SYDVKM. The CDR3 DNA is TGTGCCAGCAGTTTAGTTGGCGGTAGAGATGGCTACACCTTC. Translating gives CASSLVGGRDGYTF.

The V and J genes are TRBV7-2 and TRBJ2-1; D possibly corresponds to TRBD2 (5 bases). V was shortened by 1 base and J by 7 bases, with 11 bases between the two germline ends. Germline V CDR1 and CDR2: SGHTA, FQGNSA. The CDR3 covers 14 residues. The CDR3 loop is CASSLGGSKNEQFF. CDR3 coding DNA: TGTGCCAGCAGCTTAGGTGGGAGCAAGAATGAGCAGTTCTTC.

The CDR3 DNA reads TGTGCCAGCAGTTATGAGTGGAATTCACCCCTCCACTTT. Translation gives CASSYEWNSPLHF. The chain uses TRBV28 and TRBJ1-6; D uncertain. The germline V gene has CDR1 MDHEN and CDR2 SYDVKM. The CDR3 has 13 residues. The V end lost 4 bases, the J end lost 7 bases, and 8 bases lay between the germline ends.

J is TRBJ2-5 and V is TRBV19; 7 bases line up with TRBD1. Germline V gene sequence: CDR1 LNHDA, CDR2 SQIVND (reference sequence). The CDR3 has 14 amino acids. The J segment lost 5 bases and the V segment lost 4 bases, leaving 7 bases of the junction unmatched. The CDR3 nucleotides are TGTGCCAGTAGTACCAGACAGGGTTTCGAGACCCAGTACTTC. This gives the protein CASSTRQGFETQYF.

To note about this clone: A read error may account for a junction end that differs from germline. The rearrangement joins TRBV14 to TRBJ2-7; perhaps TRBD1 as D (6 bases). CDR3 length: 13 residues. The germline V gene encodes CDR1 SGHDN and CDR2 FVKESK. CDR3 loop: CASSPGHSFEQYF. The CDR3 nucleotides read TGTGCCAGCAGCCCGGGACATTCCTTCGAGCAGTACTTC.

V gene TRBV7-2 combines with J gene TRBJ2-7; 8 bases are a match to TRBD1. J was trimmed by 0 bases and V by 6 bases; bases with no gene match: 10. The CDR3 has 16 amino acids. The germline gives CDR1 SGHTA, CDR2 FQGNSA. The CDR3: CASSRQGAGSSYEQYF. The CDR3 DNA sequence: TGTGCCAGCAGTCGCCAGGGGGCGGGGAGCTCCTACGAGCAGTACTTC.

This sequence joins TRBV9 and TRBJ1-2; 11 bases agree with TRBD1. Germline values: CDR1 SGDLS, CDR2 YYNGEE. The length of the CDR3 is 15 residues. The junction had 8 bases not matched to a gene; V was cut back by 3 bases and J by 7 bases. CDR3 DNA sequence: TGTGCCAGCAGCGCGGACAGGGGGCGGGTGGGTGGCTACACCTTC. As protein: CASSADRGRVGGYTF.